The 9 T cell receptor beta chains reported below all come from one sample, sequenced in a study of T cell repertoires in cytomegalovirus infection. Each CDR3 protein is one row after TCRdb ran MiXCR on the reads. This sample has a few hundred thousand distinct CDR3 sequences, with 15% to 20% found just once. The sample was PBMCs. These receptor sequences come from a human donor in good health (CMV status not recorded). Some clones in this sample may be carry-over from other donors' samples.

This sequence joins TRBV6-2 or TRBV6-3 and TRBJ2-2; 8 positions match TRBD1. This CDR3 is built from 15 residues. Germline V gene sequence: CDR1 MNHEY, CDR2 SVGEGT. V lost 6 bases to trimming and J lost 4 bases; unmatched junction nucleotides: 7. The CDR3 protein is CASRTGAGGTGELFF. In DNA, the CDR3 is TGTGCCAGCAGGACAGGGGCCGGGGGCACCGGGGAGCTGTTTTTT.

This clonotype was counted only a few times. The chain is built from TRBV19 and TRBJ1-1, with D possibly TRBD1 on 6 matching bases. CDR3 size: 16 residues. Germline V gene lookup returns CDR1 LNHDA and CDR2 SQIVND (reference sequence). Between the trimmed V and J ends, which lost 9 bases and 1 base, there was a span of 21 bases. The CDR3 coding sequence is TGTGCCAGCGGACCAACAGGGTTGACAAAGAACACTGAAGCTTTCTTT. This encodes CASGPTGLTKNTEAFF.

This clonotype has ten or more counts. CDR3 residues: CASSLGQGSEKLFF. In DNA, the CDR3 is TGTGCCAGCAGCTTAGGGCAGGGGAGTGAAAAACTGTTTTTT. This chain links TRBV7-2 with TRBJ1-4; D possibly corresponds to TRBD1 (6 bases). The germline V gene encodes CDR1 SGHTA and CDR2 FQGNSA. The CDR3 is made up of 14 amino acids. Trimming shortened V by 1 base and J by 7 bases, and 10 bases separated the two germline ends.

CDR3 amino acids: CASGSTGTGVDQPQHF. The CDR3 DNA follows: TGTGCTAGTGGGAGCACGGGGACAGGGGTAGATCAGCCCCAGCATTTT. This chain uses TRBV12-5 with TRBJ1-5; 10 nucleotides align to TRBD1. J gave up 5 bases and V 6 bases, and 10 bases lay outside the gene matches. CDR3 length: 16 amino acids. Germline assignment: CDR1 LGHNT and CDR2 FRNRAP.

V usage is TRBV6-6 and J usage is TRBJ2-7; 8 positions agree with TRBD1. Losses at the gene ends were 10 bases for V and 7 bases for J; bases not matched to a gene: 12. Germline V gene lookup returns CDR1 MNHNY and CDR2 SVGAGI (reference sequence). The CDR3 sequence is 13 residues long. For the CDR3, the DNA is TGTGCCACCAAACAGGGGGGTACGGATGAGCAGTACTTC. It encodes CATKQGGTDEQYF.

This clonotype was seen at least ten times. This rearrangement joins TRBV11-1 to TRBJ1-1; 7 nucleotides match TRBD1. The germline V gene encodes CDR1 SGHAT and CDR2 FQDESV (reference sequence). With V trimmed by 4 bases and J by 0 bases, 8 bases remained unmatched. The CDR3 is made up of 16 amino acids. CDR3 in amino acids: CASSSSPGQMNTEAFF. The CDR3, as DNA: TGTGCCAGCAGCTCTTCTCCGGGACAGATGAACACTGAAGCTTTCTTT.

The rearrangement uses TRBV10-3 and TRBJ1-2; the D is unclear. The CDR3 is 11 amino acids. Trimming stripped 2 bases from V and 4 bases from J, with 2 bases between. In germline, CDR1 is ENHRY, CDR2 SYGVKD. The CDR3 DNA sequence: TGTGCCATCAGTGAGACCTATGGCTACACCTTC. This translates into CAISETYGYTF.

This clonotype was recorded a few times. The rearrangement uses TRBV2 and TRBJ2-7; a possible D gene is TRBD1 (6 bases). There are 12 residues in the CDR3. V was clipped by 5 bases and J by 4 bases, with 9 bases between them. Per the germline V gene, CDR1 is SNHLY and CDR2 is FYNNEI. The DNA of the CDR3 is TGTGCCAGCAGTCCGGGACATTACGAGCAGTACTTC. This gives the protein CASSPGHYEQYF.

The CDR3 DNA reads as TGTGCCAGCAGCCCGGACAGGGGGCCGACCACCGGGGAGCTGTTTTTT. This codes for CASSPDRGPTTGELFF. The chain uses TRBV14 and TRBJ2-2, with 11 bases that match TRBD1. Germline-derived CDR1 and CDR2 are SGHDN and FVKESK. The trim removed 4 bases at V and 4 bases at J, leaving 5 bases unmatched. The CDR3 is 16 residues long.